This entry lists 14 T cell receptor beta chains sequenced from one sample in a study of tumor-infiltrating lymphocytes in oesophageal squamous cell carcinoma. From the PCR reads, TCRdb called clonotypes with MiXCR, one entry per CDR3 protein. The sample contains almost 20,000 distinct CDR3 sequences, almost 40% of which appear only once. Sequencing was carried out using blood. All receptors come from a male donor with esophageal squamous cell carcinoma.

This clonotype was counted many times. This sequence joins TRBV6-6 and TRBJ2-7; 9 bases fit TRBD1. Trimming at V came to 0 bases and at J to 6 bases, leaving 9 bases not matched to a gene. The CDR3 sequence is 16 residues long. The germline CDR1 and CDR2 sequences are MNHNY and SVGAGI (reference sequence). CDR3: CASSYSSPDRGFEQYF. CDR3 coding DNA: TGTGCCAGCAGTTACTCGAGCCCGGACAGGGGCTTCGAGCAGTACTTC.

A remark on this clonotype: One end of the junction varies from germline; a read error may be responsible. The V gene is TRBV11-3, the J gene TRBJ2-3, with 11 bases that match TRBD2. The J call may be in error: the DNA end matches TRBJ2-1 better. Germline V lookup: CDR1 SGHNT, CDR2 YENEEA. The CDR3 spans 15 residues. This CDR3 is CASSLGTSGLDEQFF. In DNA form, the CDR3 reads TGTGCCAGCAGTTTAGGGACTAGCGGCTTGGATGAGCAGTTCTTC.

Worth noting for this clonotype: A much larger clone differs from this one at a single base, so this may be a read error. This rearrangement joins TRBV15 to TRBJ2-5; D is ambiguous. TRBJ2-1 matches the DNA end more closely, so the J call is doubtful. Germline V gene sequence: CDR1 LNHNV, CDR2 YYDKDF (reference sequence). The CDR3 extends over 13 amino acids. CDR3 bases: TGTGCCACCAGCAGAGACAGCTCCTACGAGCAGTTCTTC. It is translated as CATSRDSSYEQFF.

The chain joins TRBV28 to TRBJ2-3, with TRBD2 matching over 8 bases. The end of the DNA fits TRBJ2-5 better, so the J call may be wrong. Germline loops: CDR1 MDHEN, CDR2 SYDVKM. The CDR3 has 16 residues. The CDR3 protein is CASSLSVLAVEATQYF. DNA of the CDR3: TGTGCCAGCAGTTTATCAGTACTAGCGGTGGAAGCGACCCAGTACTTC.

The chain combines TRBV12-3 or TRBV12-4 with TRBJ2-1, with 10 bases identical to TRBD1. With V trimmed by 5 bases and J by 7 bases, 5 bases remained unmatched. The CDR3 length is 14 residues. The CDR3 DNA sequence: TGTGCCAGCAGTAGACAGGGGGCGCCGAATGAGCAGTTCTTC. This encodes CASSRQGAPNEQFF.

A note on this clonotype: As the CDR3 is not closed by the conserved phenylalanine or tryptophan, this likely results from a read error. No DNA is shown, since the ends of the CDR3 on it are uncertain; the CDR3 is the one TCRdb lists. The chain uses TRBV7-9 and TRBJ2-5; TRBD2 was called by the table and not checked on the DNA. The CDR3 region is 16 residues in length, termini included. In germline, CDR1 is SEHNR, CDR2 FQNEAQ (reference sequence). The CDR3 sequence: CASSLGFQNSPLHFGN.

This clonotype showed up many times. The chain couples TRBV5-1 to TRBJ2-1; 8 nucleotides agree with TRBD2. The CDR3 has 16 residues. CDR1 and CDR2 from the germline V gene are SGHRS and YFSETQ. J gave up 8 bases and V 3 bases, and 13 bases lay outside the gene matches. The CDR3 region is CASSSAYSGIIDEQFF. The CDR3 coding sequence is TGCGCCAGCAGCTCCGCTTATAGCGGGATTATCGATGAGCAGTTCTTC.

This clonotype was detected only a few times. CDR3 amino acids: CASSKRNPGELFF. The CDR3 nucleotides are TGTGCCAGCAGCAAACGGAATCCCGGGGAGCTGTTTTTT. This chain connects TRBV7-6 to TRBJ2-2; D ambiguous. CDR1 and CDR2 from the germline V gene are SGHVS and FNYEAQ. V gave up 5 bases and J gave up 6 bases, with 10 bases separating them. The CDR3 has 13 amino acids.

This clonotype is labeled medium-sized. The chain uses TRBV12-3 or TRBV12-4 and TRBJ2-2; possible D gene TRBD1, 6 bases. With 6 bases removed from V and 5 bases from J, the gap between germline ends came to 13 bases. The CDR3 covers 14 residues. CDR3: CASSPAGVTGELFF. The CDR3 DNA is TGTGCCAGCAGCCCCGCAGGGGTTACCGGGGAGCTGTTTTTT.

The rearrangement joins TRBV6-6 to TRBJ2-1, with unresolved D. The V gene lost 2 bases and the J gene lost 5 bases, with 7 bases spanning the gap. Germline CDR1 MNHNY, CDR2 SVGAGI (reference sequence). This CDR3 has 13 residues. The CDR3 loop is CASSYGSNNEQFF. In DNA form, the CDR3 reads TGTGCCAGCAGTTACGGCTCTAACAATGAGCAGTTCTTC.

Written as DNA, the CDR3 is TGTGCCAGCAGTTTGGGGGGACCCAAGTACAATGAGCAGTTCTTC. This translates into CASSLGGPKYNEQFF. The chain links TRBV28 to TRBJ2-7; a weak D match, TRBD2 (6 bases). The J call may be faulty, since TRBJ2-1 better matches the DNA end. The CDR3 sequence is 15 residues long. Germline assignment: CDR1 MDHEN and CDR2 SYDVKM.

This clonotype is judged medium-sized. This rearrangement joins TRBV28 to TRBJ2-3, with TRBD2 matching over 7 bases. This CDR3 is built from 17 residues. Germline values: CDR1 MDHEN, CDR2 SYDVKM. The ends lost 5 bases at V and 2 bases at J; junction bases unmatched: 13. The CDR3 nucleotides are TGTGCCAGCAGTCCGGGGACTACCGGGGGATACACAGATACGCAGTATTTT. It yields the protein CASSPGTTGGYTDTQYF.

By sample share, this clonotype is medium-sized (0.01 to 0.1%). The V gene is TRBV5-1, the J gene TRBJ2-1; no firm D call. Deletions cut 1 base from V and 2 bases from J, with 10 bases between. Germline loops: CDR1 SGHRS, CDR2 YFSETQ. The CDR3 extends over 15 amino acids. CDR3 nucleotides: TGCGCCAGCAGCTTGAGCAGAGAACCCTACAATGAGCAGTTCTTC. This encodes CASSLSREPYNEQFF.

The chain is built from TRBV11-2 and TRBJ2-5, with TRBD2 matching 13 bases. The DNA end lines up better with TRBJ2-1; the J call may be wrong. Germline loops: CDR1 SGHAT, CDR2 FQNNGV. This CDR3 is built from 18 residues. The CDR3 DNA is TGTGCCAGCAGCTTAGGCCGGGCGGGACTAGCGGGATCCAATGAGCAGTTCTTC. Protein sequence: CASSLGRAGLAGSNEQFF.